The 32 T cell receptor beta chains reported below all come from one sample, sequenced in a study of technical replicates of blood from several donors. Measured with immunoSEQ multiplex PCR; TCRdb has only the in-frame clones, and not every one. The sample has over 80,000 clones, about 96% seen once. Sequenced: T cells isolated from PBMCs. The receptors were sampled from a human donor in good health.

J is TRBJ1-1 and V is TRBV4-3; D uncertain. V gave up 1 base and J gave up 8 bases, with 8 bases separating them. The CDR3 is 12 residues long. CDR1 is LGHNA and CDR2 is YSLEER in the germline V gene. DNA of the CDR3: TGCGCCAGCAGCCAAGTTAATAGCGAAGCTTTCTTT. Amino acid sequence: CASSQVNSEAFF.

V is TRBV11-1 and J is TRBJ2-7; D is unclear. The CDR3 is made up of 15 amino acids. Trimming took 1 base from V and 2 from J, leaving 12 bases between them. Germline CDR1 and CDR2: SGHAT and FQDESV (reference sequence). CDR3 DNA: TGTGCCAGCAGCTTAGTACGGGTTAGTCCCTACGAGCAGTACTTC. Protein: CASSLVRVSPYEQYF.

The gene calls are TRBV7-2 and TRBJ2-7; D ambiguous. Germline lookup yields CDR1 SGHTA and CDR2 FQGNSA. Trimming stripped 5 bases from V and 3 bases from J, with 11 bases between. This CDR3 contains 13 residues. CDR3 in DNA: TGTGCCAGCAGCCTGAGACACTTCTACGAGCAGTACTTC. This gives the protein CASSLRHFYEQYF.

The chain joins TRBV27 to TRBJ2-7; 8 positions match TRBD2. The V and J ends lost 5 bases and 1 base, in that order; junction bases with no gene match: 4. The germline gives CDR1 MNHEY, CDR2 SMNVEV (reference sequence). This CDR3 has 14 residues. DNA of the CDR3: TGTGCCAGCAGTGTACTAGCGGAGTCCTACGAGCAGTACTTC. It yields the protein CASSVLAESYEQYF.

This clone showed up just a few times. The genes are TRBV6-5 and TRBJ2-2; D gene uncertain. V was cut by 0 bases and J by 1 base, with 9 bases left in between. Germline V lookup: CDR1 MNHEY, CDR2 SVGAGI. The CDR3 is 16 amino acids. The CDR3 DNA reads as TGTGCCAGCAGTTACTCGACGACAATGAACACCGGGGAGCTGTTTTTT. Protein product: CASSYSTTMNTGELFF.

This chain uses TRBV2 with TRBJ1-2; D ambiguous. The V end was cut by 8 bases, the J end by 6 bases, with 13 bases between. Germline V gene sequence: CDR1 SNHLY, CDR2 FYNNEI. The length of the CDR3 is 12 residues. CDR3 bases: TGTGCCAGCTCCACTCAAATCCATGGCTACACCTTC. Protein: CASSTQIHGYTF.

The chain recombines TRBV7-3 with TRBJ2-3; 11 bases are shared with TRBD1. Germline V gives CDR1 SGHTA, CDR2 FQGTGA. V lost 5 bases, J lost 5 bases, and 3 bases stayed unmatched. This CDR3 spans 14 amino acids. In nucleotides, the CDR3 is TGTGCCAGCAGCGGGGGGACAGGGGGAGATACGCAGTATTTT. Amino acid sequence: CASSGGTGGDTQYF.

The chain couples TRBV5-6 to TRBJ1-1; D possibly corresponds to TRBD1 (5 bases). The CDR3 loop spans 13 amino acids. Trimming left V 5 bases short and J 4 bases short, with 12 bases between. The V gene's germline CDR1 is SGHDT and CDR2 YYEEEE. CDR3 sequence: CASRTSGGTEAFF. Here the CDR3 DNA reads TGTGCCAGCAGGACTTCGGGGGGCACTGAAGCTTTCTTT. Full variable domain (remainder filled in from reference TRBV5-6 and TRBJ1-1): DAGVTQSPTHLIKTRGQQVTLRCSPKSGHDTVSWYQQALGQGPQFIFQYYEEEERQRGNFPDRFSGHQFPNYSSELNVNALLLGDSALYLCASRTSGGTEAFFGQGTRLTVV.

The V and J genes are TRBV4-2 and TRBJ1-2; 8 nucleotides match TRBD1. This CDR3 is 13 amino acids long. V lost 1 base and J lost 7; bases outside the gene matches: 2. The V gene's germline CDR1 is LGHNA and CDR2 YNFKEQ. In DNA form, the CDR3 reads TGTGCCAGCAGCCAAGGGGACAGGTCTGGCTACACCTTC. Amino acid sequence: CASSQGDRSGYTF.

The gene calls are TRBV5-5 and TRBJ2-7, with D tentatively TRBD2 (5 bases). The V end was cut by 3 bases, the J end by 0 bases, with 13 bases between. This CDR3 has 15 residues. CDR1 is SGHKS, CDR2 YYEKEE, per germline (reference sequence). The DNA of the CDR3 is TGTGCCAGCAGCTCAGGACGGGGAAGCTCCTACGAGCAGTACTTC. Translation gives CASSSGRGSSYEQYF.

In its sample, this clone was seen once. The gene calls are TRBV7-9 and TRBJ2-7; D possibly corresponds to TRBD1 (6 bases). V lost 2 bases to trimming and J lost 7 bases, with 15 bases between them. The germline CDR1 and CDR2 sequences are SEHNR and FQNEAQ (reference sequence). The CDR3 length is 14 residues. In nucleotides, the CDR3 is TGTGCCAGCAGCTTAACGACAGGAGATAGGGAGCAGTACTTC. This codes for CASSLTTGDREQYF.

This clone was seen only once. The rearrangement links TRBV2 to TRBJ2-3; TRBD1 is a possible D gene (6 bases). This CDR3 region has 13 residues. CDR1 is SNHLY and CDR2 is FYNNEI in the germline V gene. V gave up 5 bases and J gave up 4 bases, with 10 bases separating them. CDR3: CASSTGHADTQYF. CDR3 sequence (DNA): TGTGCCAGCAGTACAGGGCACGCAGATACGCAGTATTTT.

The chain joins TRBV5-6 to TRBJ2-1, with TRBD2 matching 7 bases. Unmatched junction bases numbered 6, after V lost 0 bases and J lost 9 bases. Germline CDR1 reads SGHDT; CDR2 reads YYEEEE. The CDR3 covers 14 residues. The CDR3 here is CASSLGRELSEQFF. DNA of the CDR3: TGTGCCAGCAGCTTGGGGCGGGAGCTAAGTGAGCAGTTCTTC.

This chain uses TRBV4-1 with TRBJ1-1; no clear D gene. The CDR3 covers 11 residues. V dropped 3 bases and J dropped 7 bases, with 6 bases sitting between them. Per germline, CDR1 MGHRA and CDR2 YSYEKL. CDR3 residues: CASSHRNEAFF. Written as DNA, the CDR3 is TGCGCCAGCAGCCACCGTAATGAAGCTTTCTTT.

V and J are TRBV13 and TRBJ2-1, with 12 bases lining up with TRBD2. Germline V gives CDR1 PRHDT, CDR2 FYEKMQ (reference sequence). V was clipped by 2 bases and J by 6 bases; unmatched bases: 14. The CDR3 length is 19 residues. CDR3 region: CASSLWGLAGVVRANEQFF. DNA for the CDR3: TGTGCCAGCAGCTTATGGGGACTAGCGGGCGTAGTGCGTGCCAATGAGCAGTTCTTC.

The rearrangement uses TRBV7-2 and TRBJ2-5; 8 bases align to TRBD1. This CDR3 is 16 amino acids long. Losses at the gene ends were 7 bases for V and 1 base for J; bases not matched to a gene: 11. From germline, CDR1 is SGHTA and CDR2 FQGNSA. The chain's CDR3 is CASIPSGTGLQETQYF. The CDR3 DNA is TGTGCCAGCATCCCCTCCGGGACAGGCCTCCAAGAGACCCAGTACTTC.

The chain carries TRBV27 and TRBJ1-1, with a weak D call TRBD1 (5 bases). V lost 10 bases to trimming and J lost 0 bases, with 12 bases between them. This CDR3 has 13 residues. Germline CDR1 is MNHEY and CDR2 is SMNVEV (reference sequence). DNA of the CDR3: TGTGCCACCTCAGGGAGGATGAACACTGAAGCTTTCTTT. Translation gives CATSGRMNTEAFF.

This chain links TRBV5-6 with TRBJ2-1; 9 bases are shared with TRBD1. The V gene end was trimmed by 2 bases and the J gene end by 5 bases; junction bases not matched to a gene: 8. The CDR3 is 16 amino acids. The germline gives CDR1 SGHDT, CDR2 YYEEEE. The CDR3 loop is CASSLPWDRVHNEQFF. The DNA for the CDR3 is TGTGCCAGCAGCTTACCGTGGGACAGGGTACACAATGAGCAGTTCTTC.

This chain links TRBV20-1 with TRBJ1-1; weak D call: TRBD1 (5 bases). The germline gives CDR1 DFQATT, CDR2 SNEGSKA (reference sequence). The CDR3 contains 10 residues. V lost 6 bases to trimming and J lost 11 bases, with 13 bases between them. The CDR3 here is CSAKYGAAFF. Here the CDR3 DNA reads TGCAGTGCCAAGTATGGGGCGGCTTTCTTT.

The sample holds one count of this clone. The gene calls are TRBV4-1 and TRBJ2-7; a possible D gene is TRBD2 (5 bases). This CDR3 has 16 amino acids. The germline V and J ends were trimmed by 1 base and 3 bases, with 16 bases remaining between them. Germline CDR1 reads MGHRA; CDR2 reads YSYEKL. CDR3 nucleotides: TGCGCCAGCAGCCAAGTTAGTGGCAGGAGGTACTACGAGCAGTACTTC. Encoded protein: CASSQVSGRRYYEQYF.

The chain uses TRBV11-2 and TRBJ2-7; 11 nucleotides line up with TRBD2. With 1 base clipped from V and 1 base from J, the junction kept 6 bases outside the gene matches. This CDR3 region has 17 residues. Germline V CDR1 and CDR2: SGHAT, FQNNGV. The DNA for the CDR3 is TGTGCCAGCAGCTTAGGCCGGACTAGCGGGTCTTCCTACGAGCAGTACTTC. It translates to CASSLGRTSGSSYEQYF.

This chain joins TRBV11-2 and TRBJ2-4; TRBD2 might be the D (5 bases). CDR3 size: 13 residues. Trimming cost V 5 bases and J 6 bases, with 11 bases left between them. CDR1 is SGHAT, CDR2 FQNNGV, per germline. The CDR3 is CASSPGLGNIQYF. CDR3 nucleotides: TGTGCCAGCAGCCCAGGACTCGGAAACATTCAGTACTTC.

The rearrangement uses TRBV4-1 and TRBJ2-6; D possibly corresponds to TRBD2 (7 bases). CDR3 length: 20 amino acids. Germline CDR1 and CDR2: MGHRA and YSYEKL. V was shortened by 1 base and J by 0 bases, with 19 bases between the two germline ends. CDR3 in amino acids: CASSQGKSGVGASGANVLTF. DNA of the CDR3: TGCGCCAGCAGCCAAGGAAAGAGCGGGGTGGGGGCCTCTGGGGCCAACGTCCTGACTTTC.

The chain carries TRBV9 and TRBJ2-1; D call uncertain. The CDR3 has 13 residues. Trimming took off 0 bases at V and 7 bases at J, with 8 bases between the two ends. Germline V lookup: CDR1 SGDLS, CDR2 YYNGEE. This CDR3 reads CASSVGRVNEQFF. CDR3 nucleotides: TGTGCCAGCAGCGTAGGCCGGGTGAATGAGCAGTTCTTC.

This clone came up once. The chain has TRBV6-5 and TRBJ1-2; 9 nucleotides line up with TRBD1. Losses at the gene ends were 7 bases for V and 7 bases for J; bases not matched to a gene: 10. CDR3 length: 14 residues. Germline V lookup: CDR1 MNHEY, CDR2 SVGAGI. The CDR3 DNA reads TGTGCCAGCATTGCGACAGGGGGTCGTAGTGGCTACACCTTC. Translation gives CASIATGGRSGYTF.

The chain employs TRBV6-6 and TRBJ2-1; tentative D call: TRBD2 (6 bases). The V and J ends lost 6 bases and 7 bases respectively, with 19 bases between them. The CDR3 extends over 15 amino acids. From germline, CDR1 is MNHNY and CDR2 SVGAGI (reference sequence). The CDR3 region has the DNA TGTGCCAGCAGCACACCGGGGGACGCTGGGAATGAGCAGTTCTTC. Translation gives CASSTPGDAGNEQFF.

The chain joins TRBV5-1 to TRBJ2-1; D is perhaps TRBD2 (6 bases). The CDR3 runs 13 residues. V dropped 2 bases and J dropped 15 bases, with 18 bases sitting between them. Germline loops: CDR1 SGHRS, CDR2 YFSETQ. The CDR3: CASSFENGRGWFF. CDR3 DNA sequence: TGCGCCAGCAGCTTTGAGAACGGGCGGGGATGGTTCTTC.

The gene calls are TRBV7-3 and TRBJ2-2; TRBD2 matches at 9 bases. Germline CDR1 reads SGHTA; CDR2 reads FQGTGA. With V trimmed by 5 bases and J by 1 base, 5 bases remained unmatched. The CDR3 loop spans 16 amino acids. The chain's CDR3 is CASSHFSGRNTGELFF. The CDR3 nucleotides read TGTGCCAGCAGCCACTTTAGCGGGAGGAACACCGGGGAGCTGTTTTTT.

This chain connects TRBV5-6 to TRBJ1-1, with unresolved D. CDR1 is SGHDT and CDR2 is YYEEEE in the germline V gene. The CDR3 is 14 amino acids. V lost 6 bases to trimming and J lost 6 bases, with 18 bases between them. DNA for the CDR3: TGTGCCAGCACCGTGTTGGGAGGGAGGGCTGAAGCTTTCTTT. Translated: CASTVLGGRAEAFF.

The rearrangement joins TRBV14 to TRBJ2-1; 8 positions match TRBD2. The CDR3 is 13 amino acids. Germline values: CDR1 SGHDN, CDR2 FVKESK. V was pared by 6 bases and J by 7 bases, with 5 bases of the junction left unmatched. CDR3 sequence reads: CASRAGVENEQFF. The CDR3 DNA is TGTGCCAGCAGAGCGGGAGTCGAGAATGAGCAGTTCTTC.

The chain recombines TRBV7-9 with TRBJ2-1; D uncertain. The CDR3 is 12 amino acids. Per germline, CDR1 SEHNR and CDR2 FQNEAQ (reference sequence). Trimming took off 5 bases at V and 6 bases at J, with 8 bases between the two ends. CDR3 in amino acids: CASSHLTNEQFF. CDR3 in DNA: TGTGCCAGCAGCCACCTAACCAATGAGCAGTTCTTC.

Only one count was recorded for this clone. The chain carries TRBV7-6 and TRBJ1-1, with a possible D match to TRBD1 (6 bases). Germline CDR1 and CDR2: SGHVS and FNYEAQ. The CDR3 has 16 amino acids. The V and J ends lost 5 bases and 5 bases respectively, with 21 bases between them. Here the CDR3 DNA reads TGTGCCAGCAGCCCCGGAACGGGGGGCCCGGGAACTGAAGCTTTCTTT. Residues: CASSPGTGGPGTEAFF.